The T cell receptor beta chain under discussion was sequenced for a study of shared clonotypes between healthy human individuals. The CDR3 runs to 13 residues. CDR1 and CDR2 (germline): MDHEN, SYDVKM. V lost 6 bases and J 2 bases, leaving 11 bases between the germline ends. Replicate PCRs run on sorted subsets employed 200 ng DNA, tens of thousands of T cell genomes. Clones were read by immunoSEQ multiplex PCR, and TCRdb kept only the in-frame ones, dropping some. The repertoire consists of under 1,900,000 clones, with about 98.5% occurring once and the leading ten covering under 0.45%. This TCR was recovered from a man aged 25 to 40 in good health. Sequenced sample: naive CD4+ T cells sorted from blood. Subset denoted: CD45RA+ positively selected. The chain employs TRBV28 and TRBJ2-7, with unresolved D. CDR3: CASRPGVTYEQYF. CDR3 in DNA: TGTGCCAGCAGGCCTGGGGTAACCTACGAGCAGTACTTC.